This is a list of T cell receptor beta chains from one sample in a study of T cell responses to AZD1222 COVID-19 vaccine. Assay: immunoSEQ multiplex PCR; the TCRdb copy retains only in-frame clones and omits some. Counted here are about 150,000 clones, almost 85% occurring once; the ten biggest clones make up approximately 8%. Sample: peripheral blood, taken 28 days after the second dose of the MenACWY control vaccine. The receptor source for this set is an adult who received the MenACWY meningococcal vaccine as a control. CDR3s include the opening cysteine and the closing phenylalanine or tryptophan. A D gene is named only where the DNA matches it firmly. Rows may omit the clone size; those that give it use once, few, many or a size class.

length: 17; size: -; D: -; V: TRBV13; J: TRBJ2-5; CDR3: CASSSPQEVLLQETQYF; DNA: TGTGCCAGCAGCTCCCCCCAGGAGGTTCTACTCCAAGAGACCCAGTACTTC
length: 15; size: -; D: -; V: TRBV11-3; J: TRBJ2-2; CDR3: CASEQGGLDTGELFF; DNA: TGTGCCAGCGAACAGGGGGGGCTCGACACCGGGGAGCTGTTTTTT
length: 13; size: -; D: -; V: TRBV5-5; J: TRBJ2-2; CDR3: CASSPIGPGELFF; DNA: TGTGCCAGCAGCCCCATAGGGCCCGGGGAGCTGTTTTTT
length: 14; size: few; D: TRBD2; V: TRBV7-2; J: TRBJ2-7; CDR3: CASSLTGTTPEQYF; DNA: TGTGCCAGCAGCTTAACCGGGACTACGCCCGAGCAGTACTTC
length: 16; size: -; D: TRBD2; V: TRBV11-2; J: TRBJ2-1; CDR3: CASSFLMAGGYNEQFF; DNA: TGTGCCAGCAGCTTCCTTATGGCGGGGGGGTACAATGAGCAGTTCTTC
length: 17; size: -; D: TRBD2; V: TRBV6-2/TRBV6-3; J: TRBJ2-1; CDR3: CASSYPLGSGTYNEQFF; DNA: TGTGCCAGCAGTTACCCCCTAGGTAGCGGGACCTACAATGAGCAGTTCTTC
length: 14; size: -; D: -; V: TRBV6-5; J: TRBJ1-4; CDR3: CASSYGGVPEKLFF; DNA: TGTGCCAGCAGTTACGGCGGGGTTCCCGAAAAACTGTTTTTT
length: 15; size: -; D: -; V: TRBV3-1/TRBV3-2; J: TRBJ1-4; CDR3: CASSQLTLNNEKLFF; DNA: TGTGCCAGCAGCCAATTGACACTTAATAATGAAAAACTGTTTTTT
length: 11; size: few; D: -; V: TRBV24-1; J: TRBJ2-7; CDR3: CATAQGYEQYF; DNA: TGTGCCACTGCACAGGGTTACGAGCAGTACTTC
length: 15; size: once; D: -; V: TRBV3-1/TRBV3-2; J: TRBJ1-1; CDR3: CASSQEGHLNTEAFF; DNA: TGTGCCAGCAGCCAAGAAGGACACTTGAACACTGAAGCTTTCTTT
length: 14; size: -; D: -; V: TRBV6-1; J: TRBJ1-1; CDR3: CASSEPRGSTEAFF; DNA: TGTGCCAGCAGTGAACCTCGGGGGTCCACTGAAGCTTTCTTT
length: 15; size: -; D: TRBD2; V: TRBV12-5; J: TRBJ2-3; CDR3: CASGPGGGWTDTQYF; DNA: TGTGCTAGTGGCCCTGGGGGGGGGTGGACAGATACGCAGTATTTT
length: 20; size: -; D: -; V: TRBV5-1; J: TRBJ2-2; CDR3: CASSVDPLVANAANTGELFF; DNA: TGCGCCAGCAGCGTGGACCCACTAGTAGCCAACGCAGCGAACACCGGGGAGCTGTTTTTT
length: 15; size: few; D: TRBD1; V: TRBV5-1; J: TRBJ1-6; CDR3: CASSLPGGGNSPLHF; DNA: TGCGCCAGCAGCTTGCCAGGGGGAGGTAATTCACCCCTCCACTTT
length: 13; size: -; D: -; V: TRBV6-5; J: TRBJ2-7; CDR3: CASRLGGIYEQYF; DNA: TGTGCCAGTCGGCTGGGGGGTATATACGAGCAGTACTTC
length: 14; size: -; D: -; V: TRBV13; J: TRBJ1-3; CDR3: CASSSWNPGNTIYF; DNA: TGTGCCAGCAGCTCATGGAACCCTGGAAACACCATATATTTT
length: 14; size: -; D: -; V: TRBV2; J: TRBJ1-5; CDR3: CASSEWVRNQPQHF; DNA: TGTGCCAGCAGTGAATGGGTCAGAAATCAGCCCCAGCATTTT
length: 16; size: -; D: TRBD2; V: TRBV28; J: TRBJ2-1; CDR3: CASSPSWGGGRSEQFF; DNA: TGTGCCAGCAGCCCTTCTTGGGGCGGGGGAAGATCGGAGCAGTTCTTC
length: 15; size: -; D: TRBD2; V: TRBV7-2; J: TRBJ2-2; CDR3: CASSPGTSGAGELFF; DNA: TGTGCCAGCAGTCCCGGGACTAGCGGGGCCGGGGAGCTGTTTTTT
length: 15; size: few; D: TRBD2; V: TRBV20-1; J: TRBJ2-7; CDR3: CSASPGLAGLGEQYF; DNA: TGCAGTGCTAGTCCGGGACTAGCGGGACTAGGAGAGCAGTACTTC
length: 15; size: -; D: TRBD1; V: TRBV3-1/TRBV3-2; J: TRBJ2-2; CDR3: CASSHRGGYTGELFF; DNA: TGTGCCAGCAGTCACAGGGGTGGGTACACCGGGGAGCTGTTTTTT
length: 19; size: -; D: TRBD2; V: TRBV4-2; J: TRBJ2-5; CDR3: CASSQVGGTSGGRVDTQYF; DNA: TGTGCCAGCAGCCAGGTGGGAGGGACTAGCGGAGGGAGGGTTGACACCCAGTACTTC
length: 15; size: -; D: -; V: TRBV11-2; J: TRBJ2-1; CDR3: CASSLGTLQGGEQFF; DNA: TGTGCCAGCAGCTTAGGCACATTACAGGGAGGAGAGCAGTTCTTC
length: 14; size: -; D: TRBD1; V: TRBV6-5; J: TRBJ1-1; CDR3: CASWVPGQHTEAFF; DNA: TGTGCCAGCTGGGTCCCGGGACAGCACACTGAAGCTTTCTTT
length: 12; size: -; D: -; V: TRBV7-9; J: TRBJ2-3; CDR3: CASSSSTDTQYF; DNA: TGTGCCAGCAGCTCCAGCACAGATACGCAGTATTTT
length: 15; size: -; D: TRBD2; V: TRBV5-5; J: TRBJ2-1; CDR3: CASSLEGGTHNEQFF; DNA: TGTGCCAGCAGCTTGGAGGGAGGGACTCACAATGAGCAGTTCTTC
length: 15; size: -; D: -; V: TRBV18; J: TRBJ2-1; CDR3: CASSPRRGGANEQFF; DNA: TGTGCCAGCTCACCACGAAGGGGAGGAGCCAATGAGCAGTTCTTC
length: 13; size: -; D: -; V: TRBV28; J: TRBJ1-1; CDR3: CASYWVGATEAFF; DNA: TGTGCCAGCTATTGGGTAGGGGCTACTGAAGCTTTCTTT
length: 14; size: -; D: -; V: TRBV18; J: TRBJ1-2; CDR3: CASSTRDPNSGYTF; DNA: TGTGCCAGCTCAACTCGGGACCCGAACAGTGGCTACACCTTC
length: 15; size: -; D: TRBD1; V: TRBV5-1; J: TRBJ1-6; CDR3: CASSLEAQGNSPLHF; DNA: TGCGCCAGCAGCTTGGAAGCACAGGGGAATTCACCCCTCCACTTT
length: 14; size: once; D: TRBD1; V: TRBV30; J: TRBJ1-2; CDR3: CAWSTGTGLNGYTF; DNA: TGTGCCTGGAGTACGGGGACAGGTCTGAATGGCTACACCTTC
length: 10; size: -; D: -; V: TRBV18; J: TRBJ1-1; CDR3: CASSPLESFF; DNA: TGTGCCAGCTCTCCGCTTGAATCTTTCTTT
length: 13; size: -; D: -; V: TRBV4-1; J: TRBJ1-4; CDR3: CASSQDQWEKLFF; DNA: TGCGCCAGCAGCCAAGATCAGTGGGAAAAACTGTTTTTT
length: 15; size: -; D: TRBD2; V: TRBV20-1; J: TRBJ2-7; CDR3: CSASFRKRGPYEQYF; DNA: TGCAGTGCTAGTTTTCGTAAGCGGGGCCCCTACGAGCAGTACTTC
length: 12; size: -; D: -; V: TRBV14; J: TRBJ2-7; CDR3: CASSSQVYEQYF; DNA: TGTGCCAGCAGTAGTCAGGTCTACGAGCAGTACTTC
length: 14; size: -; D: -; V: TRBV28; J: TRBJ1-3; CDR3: CASIASNEGNTIYF; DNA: TGTGCCAGCATCGCCTCCAACGAGGGAAACACCATATATTTT
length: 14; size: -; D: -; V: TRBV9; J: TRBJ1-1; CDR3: CASSGQTGGTEAFF; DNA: TGTGCCAGCAGCGGACAGACGGGGGGCACTGAAGCTTTCTTT
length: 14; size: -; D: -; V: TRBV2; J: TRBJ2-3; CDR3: CASSDRRNPDTQYF; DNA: TGTGCCAGCAGTGATCGGAGGAATCCAGATACGCAGTATTTT
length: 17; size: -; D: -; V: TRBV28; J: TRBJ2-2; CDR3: CASSLPSMRLNTGELFF; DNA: TGTGCCAGCAGTTTACCCTCTATGAGACTGAACACCGGGGAGCTGTTTTTT
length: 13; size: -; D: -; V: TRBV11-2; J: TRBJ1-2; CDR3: CASSADRTYGYTF; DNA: TGTGCCAGCAGCGCGGACAGAACCTATGGCTACACCTTC
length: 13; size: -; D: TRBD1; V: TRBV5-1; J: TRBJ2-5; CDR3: CASSRTGEETQYF; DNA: TGCGCCAGCAGCCGGACAGGGGAAGAGACCCAGTACTTC
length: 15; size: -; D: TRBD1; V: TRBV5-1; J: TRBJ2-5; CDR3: CASSLSGQYQETQYF; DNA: TGCGCCAGCAGCTTGTCGGGACAGTATCAAGAGACCCAGTACTTC
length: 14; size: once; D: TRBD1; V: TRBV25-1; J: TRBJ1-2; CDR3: CASSIGQGHYGYTF; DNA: TGTGCCAGCAGTATTGGACAGGGACACTATGGCTACACCTTC
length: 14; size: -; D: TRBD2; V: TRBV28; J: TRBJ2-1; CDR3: CASSVAGGDNEQFF; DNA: TGTGCCAGCAGTGTAGCGGGGGGAGACAATGAGCAGTTCTTC
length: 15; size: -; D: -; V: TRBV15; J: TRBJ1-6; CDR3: CATSKTPDLNSPLHF; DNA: TGTGCCACCAGCAAGACCCCGGACTTAAATTCACCCCTCCACTTT